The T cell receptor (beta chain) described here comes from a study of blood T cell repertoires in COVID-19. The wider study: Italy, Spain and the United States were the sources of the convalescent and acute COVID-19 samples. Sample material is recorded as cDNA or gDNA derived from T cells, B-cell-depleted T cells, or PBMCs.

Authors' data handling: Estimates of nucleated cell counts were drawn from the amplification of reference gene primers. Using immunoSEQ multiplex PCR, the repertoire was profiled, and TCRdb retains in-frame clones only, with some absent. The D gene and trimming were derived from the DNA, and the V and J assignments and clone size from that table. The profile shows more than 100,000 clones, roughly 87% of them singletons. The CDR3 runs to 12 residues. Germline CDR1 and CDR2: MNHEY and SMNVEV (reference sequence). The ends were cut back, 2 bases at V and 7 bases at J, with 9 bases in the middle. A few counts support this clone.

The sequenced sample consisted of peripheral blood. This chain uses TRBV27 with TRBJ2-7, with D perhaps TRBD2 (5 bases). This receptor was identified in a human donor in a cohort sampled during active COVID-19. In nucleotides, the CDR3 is TGTGCCAGCAGTTTAACGGGAAGGGAGCAGTACTTC. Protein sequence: CASSLTGREQYF.